Listed below are T cell receptor beta chains from one sample, sequenced in a study of cytomegalovirus exposure and HLA in healthy donors. Some clones are missing from TCRdb's copy, which holds only in-frame ones; the method was immunoSEQ multiplex PCR. The sample has under 170,000 clones; 70% to 80% are singletons. What was sequenced was PBMCs. These receptors all come from a human donor in good health. Both conserved end residues are part of each CDR3. The D gene is left open where the match is weak. Only part of the rows carry a size: once, few, many, or a class if the clone is expanded.

d_call clone_size j_call v_call cdr3_nt cdr3_aa
TRBD2 . TRBJ2-1 TRBV6-5 TGTGCCAGCAGCTCAAACGCGGGGGGCAATGAGCAGTTCTTC CASSSNAGGNEQFF
TRBD2 . TRBJ2-7 TRBV9 TGTGCCAGCAGCGTCTCGGGACTAGCGGACTCCTACGAGCAGTACTTC CASSVSGLADSYEQYF
. . TRBJ1-2 TRBV30 TGTGCCTGGAGTGTTCCCCCCTACTATGGCTACACCTTC CAWSVPPYYGYTF
. few TRBJ1-1 TRBV4-2 TGTGCCAGCAGCCAACCGACAGACATGAACACTGAAGCTTTCTTT CASSQPTDMNTEAFF
. . TRBJ1-5 TRBV2 TGTGCCAGCAGTGCCACGGACATTAATCAGCCCCAGCATTTT CASSATDINQPQHF
. . TRBJ2-7 TRBV28 TGTGCCAGCAGTTTGGGTGGAGCGGGCGACTCCTACGAGCAGTACTTC CASSLGGAGDSYEQYF
. . TRBJ2-7 TRBV19 TGTGCCAGTAGTATTTTAGGGAGCTCCTACGAGCAGTACTTC CASSILGSSYEQYF
TRBD2 once TRBJ2-7 TRBV5-1 TGCGCCAGCAGGGCAACGGGAGGGCTCTACGAGCAGTACTTC CASRATGGLYEQYF
TRBD2 . TRBJ2-5 TRBV30 TGTGCCTGGAGTGGGCGGGGGCAAGAGACCCAGTACTTC CAWSGRGQETQYF
TRBD2 . TRBJ2-7 TRBV5-6 TGTGCCAGCAGCTCCTGGGGGGGCTCCTACGAGCAGTACTTC CASSSWGGSYEQYF
TRBD2 . TRBJ2-7 TRBV6-6 TGTGCCAGCAGTTACCGCGGGAGGGTCTCCTACGAGCAGTACTTC CASSYRGRVSYEQYF
TRBD1 . TRBJ1-2 TRBV27 TGTGCCAGCAGTCCCCTCTCCGGGACAGACTATGGCTACACCTTC CASSPLSGTDYGYTF
TRBD1 . TRBJ2-7 TRBV7-6 TGTGCCAGCAGCGGGACAGGCTACGAGCAGTACTTC CASSGTGYEQYF
. . TRBJ1-1 TRBV30 TGTGCCTGGATTACCGGGGGTGGGAAGGCTTTCTTT CAWITGGGKAFF
. . TRBJ2-5 TRBV6-6 TGTGCCAGCCAGACAGGACTAGAGACCCAGTACTTC CASQTGLETQYF
TRBD2 . TRBJ2-3 TRBV7-2 TGTGCCAGCAGCTTAGCTGGTCCGGGAGGGCCCCTCACAGATACGCAGTATTTT CASSLAGPGGPLTDTQYF
TRBD2 . TRBJ2-7 TRBV7-9 TGTGCCAGCAGCCATGGAGGGTTTCCACGCGGGAGGGGTTCCTACGAGCAGTACTTC CASSHGGFPRGRGSYEQYF
TRBD2 . TRBJ2-3 TRBV7-8 TGTGCCAGCTTCCCGACTAGCGGGGCAGGTGATACGCAGTATTTT CASFPTSGAGDTQYF
TRBD2 . TRBJ2-5 TRBV5-1 TGCGCCAGCAGCTTTAGCGGGGGGTCGCAAGAGACCCAGTACTTC CASSFSGGSQETQYF
TRBD2 . TRBJ2-4 TRBV5-6 TGTGCCAGCAGCTGGGAGGGACTAAAAAACATTCAGTACTTC CASSWEGLKNIQYF
TRBD2 few TRBJ2-7 TRBV5-1 TGCGCCAGCAGCCCACGACTAGCGGGGGGTGGGGGGGTCGAGCAGTACTTC CASSPRLAGGGGVEQYF
. . TRBJ1-4 TRBV6-5 TGTGCCAGCAGTGCCGGAGGTAGGGCCGCCTTTTTT CASSAGGRAAFF
. . TRBJ2-4 TRBV6-5 TGTGCCAGCAGTTACCGGACAGCTCTAGCCAAAAACATTCAGTACTTC CASSYRTALAKNIQYF
TRBD2 . TRBJ2-7 TRBV11-2 TGTGCCAGCAGCTTAGATCCCAGCGGGAGGGGGGGCGAGCAGTACTTC CASSLDPSGRGGEQYF
. . TRBJ2-1 TRBV7-9 TGTGCCAGCAGCTTAGCGCCACTATTAGCGACTAGCTACAATGAGCAGTTCTTC CASSLAPLLATSYNEQFF
TRBD2 . TRBJ2-5 TRBV5-1 TGCGCCAGCAGCTTAACTAGCGGGGGGGTTTCGGAGACCCAGTACTTC CASSLTSGGVSETQYF
. . TRBJ1-1 TRBV30 TGTGCCTGGAGTGCTCGTATGGAAGCTTTCTTT CAWSARMEAFF
TRBD2 . TRBJ2-2 TRBV6-5 TGTGCCAGCAGCCCCTCAGCGGGGAACGTCCGGGAGCTGTTTTTT CASSPSAGNVRELFF
. . TRBJ2-3 TRBV6-5 TGTGCCAGCAGTTTGGCGGAGGTGGGGGATACGCAGTATTTT CASSLAEVGDTQYF
. . TRBJ1-1 TRBV14 TGTGCCAGCAGTCACGAATTGGGGGGGGCAAGAGGAAACACTGAAGCTTTCTTT CASSHELGGARGNTEAFF
. . TRBJ1-1 TRBV5-8 TGTGCCAGCAGCTCCCTACGGGGTTTGGGCACTGAAGCTTTCTTT CASSSLRGLGTEAFF
. . TRBJ1-3 TRBV7-9 TGTGCCAGCAGCTTAGGCGGGGCAGCTCCTGGAAACACCATATATTTT CASSLGGAAPGNTIYF
TRBD1 . TRBJ2-3 TRBV7-9 TGTGCCAGCAGGAAGAGGACAGGGGGCACAGATACGCAGTATTTT CASRKRTGGTDTQYF
. . TRBJ1-1 TRBV6-4 TGTGCCAGCAGTGACGAGGTGGGTGAGGGGGGGTGCACTGAAGCTTTCTTT CASSDEVGEGGCTEAFF
. . TRBJ2-7 TRBV2 TGTGCCAGCAGTGAAGACATTGGGCTGGGTGGCGAGCAGTACTTC CASSEDIGLGGEQYF
. . TRBJ1-1 TRBV19 TGTGCCAGTAGTACAGGGCTCGTCACTGAAGCTTTCTTT CASSTGLVTEAFF
TRBD1 . TRBJ2-2 TRBV6-1 TGTGCCAGCAGTGAAGCGTTATTGAACAGGGGAAAGGGCGGGGAGCTGTTTTTT CASSEALLNRGKGGELFF
. . TRBJ2-3 TRBV5-1 TGCGCCAGCAGCTTGGGAATCGACTTCACAGATACGCAGTATTTT CASSLGIDFTDTQYF
TRBD1 . TRBJ2-7 TRBV12-5 TGTGCTAGTGGCCCGCTGACAACAGGGGGAAGCTCCTACGAGCAGTACTTC CASGPLTTGGSSYEQYF
. . TRBJ1-3 TRBV19 TGTGCCAGTAGTATAGAGCGGGGACCTGGAAACACCATATATTTT CASSIERGPGNTIYF
. . TRBJ2-1 TRBV9 TGTGCCAGCAGCGTTGGGGGAGGATCGGGGAATGAGCAGTTCTTC CASSVGGGSGNEQFF
. . TRBJ2-5 TRBV7-9 TGTGCCAGCCGCGAGTTACAAGAGACCCAGTACTTC CASRELQETQYF
. . TRBJ2-7 TRBV9 TGTGCCAGCAGCGCCTCGCAGGGAGGAAGGGACGAGCAGTACTTC CASSASQGGRDEQYF
. once TRBJ2-7 TRBV6-5 TGTGCCTGCAGTTACTCGGAACCGGGAAGGAGCGAGCAGTACTTC CACSYSEPGRSEQYF
. . TRBJ2-3 TRBV6-4 TGTGCCAGCAGTGACCTTTATACGCAGTATTTT CASSDLYTQYF
TRBD1 . TRBJ2-2 TRBV12-5 TGTGCTAGTGGTTGGACAGGGGGCGAGGCCGGGGAGCTGTTTTTT CASGWTGGEAGELFF
TRBD2 few TRBJ2-7 TRBV28 TGTGCCAGCAGTTTAGATGCTAGCGGGAGTTGTGACTTC CASSLDASGSCDF